The clone carrying this T cell receptor beta chain was counted a few times. Its antigen is as yet unknown. This sample is drawn from a study of cytomegalovirus exposure and HLA in healthy donors. Likely unrecorded immune exposures existed in these nominally healthy donors. Germline CDR1 is SGHRS and CDR2 is YFSETQ. Trimming left V 5 bases short and J 1 base short, with 9 bases between. This CDR3 is 14 amino acids long. Whole-study findings and limits: A cluster of highly shared sequence variants was likely a sequencing artifact. The study labeled around 160 TCR beta chains cytomegalovirus-associated. When presence/absence was analysed, sequencing depth was taken to be roughly uniform across donors.

In the PCR, 60 Vbeta and 13 Jbeta primers were used. Sequenced by immunoSEQ multiplex PCR; TCRdb stores in-frame clones only, minus some. The sample gives fewer than 150,000 clones, 75% to 90% of which show up once; about 1.3% is in the top ten. The V call is TRBV5-1, the J call TRBJ1-4; no clear D gene. The specimen sequenced was PBMCs. The clonotype originates from a female donor in good health and CMV-seronegative. Here the CDR3 DNA reads TGCGCCAGCAGATCGTCAGTAACTAATGAAAAACTGTTTTTT. Its protein product is CASRSSVTNEKLFF.